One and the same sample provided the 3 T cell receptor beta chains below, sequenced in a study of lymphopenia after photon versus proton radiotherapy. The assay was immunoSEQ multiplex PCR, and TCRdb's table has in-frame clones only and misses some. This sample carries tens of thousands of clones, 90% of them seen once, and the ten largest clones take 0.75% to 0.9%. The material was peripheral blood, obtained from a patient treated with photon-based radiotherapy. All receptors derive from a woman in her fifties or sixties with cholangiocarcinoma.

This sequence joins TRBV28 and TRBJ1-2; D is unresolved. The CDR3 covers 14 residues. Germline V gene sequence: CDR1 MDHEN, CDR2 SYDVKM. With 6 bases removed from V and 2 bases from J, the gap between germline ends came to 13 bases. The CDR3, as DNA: TGTGCCAGCAGCTTACGACAAATGAACTATGGCTACACCTTC. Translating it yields CASSLRQMNYGYTF.

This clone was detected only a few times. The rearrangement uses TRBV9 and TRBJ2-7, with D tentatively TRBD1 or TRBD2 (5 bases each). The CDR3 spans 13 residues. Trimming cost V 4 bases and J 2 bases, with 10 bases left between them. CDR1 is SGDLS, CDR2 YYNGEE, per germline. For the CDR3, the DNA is TGTGCCAGCAGCCCTGGGGGTACCTACGAGCAGTACTTC. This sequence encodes CASSPGGTYEQYF.

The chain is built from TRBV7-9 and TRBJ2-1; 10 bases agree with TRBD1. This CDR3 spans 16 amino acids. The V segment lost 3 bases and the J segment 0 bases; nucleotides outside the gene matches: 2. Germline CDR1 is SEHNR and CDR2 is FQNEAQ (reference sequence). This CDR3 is CASSFGQGGSYNEQFF. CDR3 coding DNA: TGTGCCAGCAGCTTCGGACAGGGGGGCTCCTACAATGAGCAGTTCTTC.